This TCR beta chain was identified in a study of T cells in Graves' hyperthyroidism and ophthalmopathy. Germline CDR1 is LNHNV and CDR2 is YYDKDF (reference sequence). The CDR3 extends over 15 amino acids. Trimming cost V 3 bases and J 7 bases; bases outside gene matches: 6. The TCR beta CDR3 regions underwent amplification using RNA transcripts as the source. An initial round of RT-PCR targeting the TCR CDR3 relied on the HTBI primer set. Using its own MiXCR run on the multiplex PCR reads, TCRdb lists one record per CDR3 protein. The sample holds hundreds of thousands of distinct CDR3 sequences, more than 45% seen once. The study left out patients who had uncontrolled infection, other autoimmune disease, pregnancy or lactation. Details on this clonotype: Its target is unknown.

Findings of the study overall: Ophthalmopathy cases were set apart from stable hyperthyroidism by a 13 V-J model. Researchers found most expanded thyroid clonotypes above 0.001 in blood as well.

Sequencing was done on a sample of peripheral blood or thyroid tissue (not recorded which). The receptor's source is a woman under 30 with Graves' hyperthyroidism. This chain joins TRBV15 and TRBJ2-6, with 7 positions matching TRBD1. The CDR3 DNA sequence: TGTGCCACCAGCAGCTGGACAGGTCGCGCCAACGTCCTGACTTTC. This encodes CATSSWTGRANVLTF.